This note documents a single T cell receptor (beta chain) sequence. The record originates from a study of blood T cell repertoires in COVID-19. Across the study: Recovered status in Cohort 3 required two negative PCRs, clearance, or symptom resolution. The cDNA or gDNA used as material had been derived from T cells, B-cell-depleted T cells, or PBMCs.

V was cut by 1 base and J by 4 bases, with 7 bases left in between. Germline-derived CDR1 and CDR2 are LGHDT and YNNKEL (reference sequence). The CDR3 has 14 amino acids. Generated by immunoSEQ multiplex PCR, the TCRdb table keeps only in-frame clones and is missing some. Of roughly 340,000 clones listed, around 87% are singletons. The study recruited people aged roughly 18 to 95 years across about 25 US areas. This sequence was found in a man aged 40-50 years in a cohort exposed to, infected with or recovered from COVID-19 (not recorded which). Sequenced: PBMCs or T cells enriched from blood (not recorded which). The chain combines TRBV3-1 (or the pseudogene TRBV3-2) with TRBJ2-2; D is undetermined. This CDR3 reads CASSQVRFTGELFF. CDR3 coding DNA: TGTGCCAGCAGCCAAGTTCGGTTCACCGGGGAGCTGTTTTTT.